The 30 T cell receptor beta chains in this list originate from one sample, sequenced in a study of regulatory T cells in long-lasting Graves disease. As for time point: newly diagnosed GD, antithyroid drugs for less than 3 months. PBMCs provided the RNA from which the TCR library was made. CDR3-region Arm-PCR and iRepertoire HTBI primers produced the TCR beta libraries. One entry per CDR3 protein results from TCRdb running MiXCR on the multiplex PCR reads. This sample has 400,000 to 500,000 distinct CDR3 sequences; approximately 15% occur once, and the top ten carry under 20%. This sample also appeared in a second study, on T cells in Graves' hyperthyroidism and ophthalmopathy.

The sample here was peripheral blood mononuclear cells (PBMCs), taken at new diagnosis, from a patient treated with antithyroid drugs. All receptors derive from a woman aged 50 to 60 with Graves disease.

This clonotype appeared many times. The chain links TRBV5-1 to TRBJ2-2, with unresolved D. The length of the CDR3 is 15 residues. Germline CDR1 SGHRS, CDR2 YFSETQ. Trimming stripped 4 bases from V and 2 bases from J, with 12 bases between. CDR3 protein: CASSPRASNTGELFF. The CDR3 DNA reads as TGCGCCAGCAGCCCCCGCGCTTCCAACACCGGGGAGCTGTTTTTT.

This clonotype was observed a handful of times. The rearrangement links TRBV20-1 to TRBJ2-1; 9 bases align to TRBD2. The ends lost 1 base at V and 7 bases at J; junction bases unmatched: 20. Germline CDR1 reads DFQATT; CDR2 reads SNEGSKA (reference sequence). The CDR3 sequence is 19 residues long. The CDR3 region is CSARGGDVGPSGELNEQFF. The CDR3 DNA follows: TGCAGTGCTAGAGGAGGAGACGTGGGGCCTAGCGGGGAATTGAATGAGCAGTTCTTC.

This clonotype has ten or more counts. The chain employs TRBV2 and TRBJ1-5; no reliable D call. The CDR3 sequence is 14 residues long. The ends were cut back, 4 bases at V and 2 bases at J, with 9 bases in the middle. Looked up from germline, CDR1 is SNHLY and CDR2 is FYNNEI. DNA of the CDR3: TGTGCCAGCAGTGGGTCGTCGGGCAATCAGCCCCAGCATTTT. Its protein is CASSGSSGNQPQHF.

The gene calls are TRBV24-1 and TRBJ2-5; maybe TRBD1 (7 bases). This CDR3 has 16 amino acids. With 4 bases removed from V and 5 bases from J, the gap between germline ends came to 19 bases. Germline CDR1 and CDR2: KGHDR and SFDVKD. CDR3 nucleotides: TGTGCCACCAGTGAACCCAACAGGGGAGGATGGGAGACCCAGTACTTC. It translates to CATSEPNRGGWETQYF.

This clonotype has a handful of counts. The genes are TRBV6-1 and TRBJ1-3; D unresolved. Germline CDR1 and CDR2: MNHNS and SASEGT. The V and J ends lost 6 bases and 3 bases respectively, with 12 bases between them. The CDR3 is made up of 14 amino acids. CDR3 DNA sequence: TGTGCCAGCAGGGAACCCTTAGTTGGAAACACCATATATTTT. This sequence encodes CASREPLVGNTIYF.

This clonotype was counted at least ten times. The chain employs TRBV7-3 and TRBJ2-1; TRBD2 agrees at 11 bases. The CDR3 spans 16 residues. V shed 3 bases and J 2 bases; nucleotides not matched to a gene: 3. Germline CDR1 reads SGHTA; CDR2 reads FQGTGA. In DNA, the CDR3 is TGTGCCAGCAGCTTGACTAGCGGGGCCACCTACAATGAGCAGTTCTTC. It yields the protein CASSLTSGATYNEQFF.

This clonotype has at least ten counts. The V and J genes are TRBV30 and TRBJ1-5; D possibly corresponds to TRBD1 (6 bases). CDR1 and CDR2 from the germline V gene are GTSNPN and SVGIG (reference sequence). V lost 2 bases and J lost 5, with 10 bases in between. CDR3 length: 13 residues. DNA for the CDR3: TGTGCCTGGAGTTGGGACACCGATCAGCCCCAGCATTTT. As protein: CAWSWDTDQPQHF.

V gene TRBV5-1 combines with J gene TRBJ2-3, with 11 bases that match TRBD2. The germline V gene has CDR1 SGHRS and CDR2 YFSETQ. Trimming removed 5 bases from V and 4 bases from J; junction bases left unmatched: 6. The CDR3 has 15 residues. CDR3 amino acids: CASRLAGGGADTQYF. As DNA, the CDR3 is TGCGCCAGCAGGCTAGCGGGAGGAGGCGCAGATACGCAGTATTTT.

Notes on this clonotype: The CDR3 ends on some other residue instead of the conserved phenylalanine or tryptophan, so this is likely a read error. The chain has TRBV4-2 and TRBJ2-7; the match to TRBD2 covers 7 bases. Losses at the gene ends were 0 bases for V and 3 bases for J; bases not matched to a gene: 11. The CDR3 is 17 amino acids. Germline lookup yields CDR1 LGHNA and CDR2 YNFKEQ. The chain's CDR3 is CASSQDTRDYQHYEQYC. CDR3 nucleotides: TGTGCCAGCAGCCAAGATACCCGGGACTACCAACACTACGAGCAGTACTGC.

This rearrangement joins TRBV12-3 or TRBV12-4 to TRBJ2-3; TRBD2 is a possible D gene (7 bases). The V end lost 7 bases, the J end lost 8 bases, and 16 bases lay between the germline ends. There are 13 residues in the CDR3. CDR3 in DNA: TGTGCCAGCATCCACGGGGGGCGGGGTACGCAGTATTTT. It codes for CASIHGGRGTQYF.

In this sample, this clonotype turned up many times. One junction end does not reproduce the germline sequence, and a read error may be involved. V usage is TRBV11-1 and J usage is TRBJ2-1; 10 bases line up with TRBD2. Per the germline V gene, CDR1 is SGHAT and CDR2 is FQDESV (reference sequence). This CDR3 is built from 16 residues. The chain's CDR3 is CASSARLAGPYNERFF. The CDR3 region has the DNA TGTGCCAGCAGCGCCCGACTAGCGGGCCCTTACAATGAGCGGTTCTTC.

The sample holds many counts of this clonotype. The V gene is TRBV29-1, the J gene TRBJ1-2, with unresolved D. Trimming took off 1 base at V and 2 bases at J, with 8 bases between the two ends. Per the germline V gene, CDR1 is SQVTM and CDR2 is ANQGSEA. The CDR3 is 13 residues long. The CDR3: CSVEGTENYGYTF. The CDR3 coding sequence is TGCAGCGTTGAAGGTACCGAGAACTATGGCTACACCTTC.

This clonotype came up many times. The rearrangement links TRBV3-1 to TRBJ2-5; D remains ambiguous. Germline lookup yields CDR1 LGHDT and CDR2 YNNKEL (reference sequence). V dropped 6 bases and J dropped 4 bases, with 6 bases sitting between them. CDR3 length: 11 amino acids. In DNA, the CDR3 is TGTGCCAGCAGTACACTAGAGACCCAGTACTTC. Encoded protein: CASSTLETQYF.

This sequence joins TRBV5-1 and TRBJ2-7; the D is unclear. V was clipped by 3 bases and J by 4 bases, with 11 bases between them. CDR3 length: 13 residues. CDR1 is SGHRS and CDR2 is YFSETQ in the germline V gene. CDR3 nucleotide sequence: TGCGCCAGCAGCTCTTGGCAGCCTTACGAGCAGTACTTC. As protein: CASSSWQPYEQYF.

This clonotype is termed medium-sized. The V and J genes are TRBV7-9 and TRBJ2-7; maybe TRBD1 (5 bases). The CDR3 runs to 14 residues. Trimming removed 0 bases from V and 4 bases from J, with 10 bases in between. Per germline, CDR1 SEHNR and CDR2 FQNEAQ (reference sequence). In DNA, the CDR3 is TGTGCCAGCAGCTTAGCGTCAGGGCCGTACGAGCAGTACTTC. Translating gives CASSLASGPYEQYF.

The rearrangement links TRBV10-3 to TRBJ1-2, with no clear D. Per the germline V gene, CDR1 is ENHRY and CDR2 is SYGVKD. This CDR3 is 15 amino acids long. V lost 0 bases and J lost 4, with 12 bases in between. The CDR3 DNA reads TGTGCCATCAGTGAGTCGATGGGAGGTGCCTATGGCTACACCTTC. Translated: CAISESMGGAYGYTF.

The table lists this clonotype with many counts. The chain is built from TRBV28 and TRBJ2-4; possible D gene TRBD2, 5 bases. The germline V gene has CDR1 MDHEN and CDR2 SYDVKM. V lost 2 bases, J lost 3 bases, and 14 bases lay in between. The CDR3 extends over 16 amino acids. CDR3 protein: CASSLSGARFKNIQYF. CDR3 bases: TGTGCCAGCAGTTTAAGCGGAGCCCGTTTCAAAAACATTCAGTACTTC. The full variable domain, rest sourced from reference TRBV28 and TRBJ2-4, is DVKVTQSSRYLVKRTGEKVFLECVQDMDHENMFWYRQDPGLGLRLIYFSYDVKMKEKGDIPEGYSVSREKKERFSLILESASTNQTSMYLCASSLSGARFKNIQYFGAGTRLSVL.

This clonotype was picked up many times. The chain couples TRBV28 to TRBJ2-1; TRBD2 agrees at 7 bases. V lost 0 bases and J lost 3; bases outside the gene matches: 2. This CDR3 contains 15 residues. Germline CDR1 and CDR2: MDHEN and SYDVKM. The CDR3 coding sequence is TGTGCCAGCAGTTTATGGGGAGGGAACTACAATGAGCAGTTCTTC. It yields the protein CASSLWGGNYNEQFF.

The chain joins TRBV7-3 to TRBJ1-1; possibly TRBD1 for D (5 bases). Germline loops: CDR1 SGHTA, CDR2 FQGTGA. This CDR3 has 13 residues. Trimming took off 1 base at V and 4 bases at J, with 7 bases between the two ends. Here the CDR3 DNA reads TGTGCCAGCAGCTTAAACCAGGGCACTGAAGCTTTCTTT. It specifies CASSLNQGTEAFF.

This clonotype was detected a few times. V gene TRBV2 combines with J gene TRBJ2-7, with 7 bases that match TRBD1. This CDR3 is 13 amino acids long. Germline V gene data show CDR1 as SNHLY and CDR2 as FYNNEI. V shed 4 bases and J 9 bases; nucleotides not matched to a gene: 9. The CDR3: CASSGDSLRGQYF. CDR3 in DNA: TGTGCCAGCAGTGGGGACAGCCTACGGGGGCAGTACTTC. Full variable domain (remainder filled in from reference TRBV2 and TRBJ2-7): EPEVTQTPSHQVTQMGQEVILRCVPISNHLYFYWYRQILGQKVEFLVSFYNNEISEKSEIFDDQFSVERPDGSNFTLKIRSTKLEDSAMYFCASSGDSLRGQYFGPGTRLTVT.

About this clonotype: This may arise from a read error, as a much more abundant clone is one base away. The V and J genes are TRBV10-3 and TRBJ2-2; a weak D match, TRBD1 (6 bases). Germline lookup yields CDR1 ENHRY and CDR2 SYGVKD. Trimming pared 10 bases from V and 2 bases from J, leaving 17 bases between. CDR3 size: 15 residues. This CDR3 reads CATSIQGSNTGELFF. The CDR3 DNA follows: TGTGCCACCTCTATCCAGGGGTCCAACACCGGGGAGCTGTTTTTT.

The CDR3 spells CAWGPPSYNEQFF. Here the CDR3 DNA reads TGTGCCTGGGGTCCCCCCTCCTACAATGAGCAGTTCTTC. The chain couples TRBV30 to TRBJ2-1, with unresolved D. The germline V and J ends were trimmed by 5 bases and 0 bases, with 8 bases remaining between them. The CDR3 has 13 residues. Germline assignment: CDR1 GTSNPN and CDR2 SVGIG (reference sequence). The variable domain in full, completed from reference TRBV30 and TRBJ2-1, reads SQTIHQWPATLVQPVGSPLSLECTVEGTSNPNLYWYRQAAGRGLQLLFYSVGIGQISSEVPQNLSASRPQDRQFILSSKKLLLSDSGFYLCAWGPPSYNEQFFGPGTRLTVL.

This clonotype was counted a few times. V and J are TRBV28 and TRBJ2-1; 14 positions agree with TRBD2. V shed 6 bases, J shed 7 bases, and the junction held 2 bases outside the gene matches. Germline V gene data show CDR1 as MDHEN and CDR2 as SYDVKM. The CDR3 has 14 amino acids. For the CDR3, the DNA is TGTGCCAGCAGAGGACTAGCGGGAGGAAATGAGCAGTTCTTC. Amino acids: CASRGLAGGNEQFF.

The gene calls are TRBV9 and TRBJ2-2, with 10 bases fitting TRBD1. This CDR3 contains 16 residues. V was pared by 0 bases and J by 5 bases, with 4 bases of the junction left unmatched. Germline V lookup: CDR1 SGDLS, CDR2 YYNGEE. This CDR3 reads CASSVARTGGTGELFF. DNA for the CDR3: TGTGCCAGCAGCGTAGCCCGGACAGGGGGGACCGGGGAGCTGTTTTTT. The entire variable domain, with the rest obtained from reference TRBV9 and TRBJ2-2, is as follows: DSGVTQTPKHLITATGQRVTLRCSPRSGDLSVYWYQQSLDQGLQFLIQYYNGEERAKGNILERFSAQQFPDLHSELNLSSLELGDSALYFCASSVARTGGTGELFFGEGSRLTVL.

This clonotype was observed many times. The rearrangement links TRBV7-8 to TRBJ2-7; 11 nucleotides line up with TRBD2. Trimming cost V 5 bases and J 9 bases; bases outside gene matches: 9. The CDR3 totals 14 residues. Germline CDR1 SGHVS, CDR2 FQNEAQ. CDR3 in amino acids: CASSILAGASRQYF. CDR3 in DNA: TGTGCCAGCAGCATACTAGCGGGAGCCTCGCGGCAGTACTTC.

This clonotype was found many times. V and J are TRBV12-3 or TRBV12-4 and TRBJ2-3, with TRBD2 identical over 7 bases. Trimming cost V 5 bases and J 3 bases; bases outside gene matches: 8. This CDR3 is built from 15 residues. The CDR3 nucleotides are TGTGCCAGCAGTATCGAGGGACTACTAACAGATACGCAGTATTTT. Translated, it gives CASSIEGLLTDTQYF.

This clonotype was counted between two and nine times. The J gene is TRBJ2-2, the V gene TRBV20-1, with 9 nucleotides matching TRBD2. This CDR3 has 14 residues. Per the germline V gene, CDR1 is DFQATT and CDR2 is SNEGSKA (reference sequence). V dropped 6 bases and J dropped 4; count of bases not matched to a gene: 6. The CDR3 sequence: CSAKAGGGTGELFF. The CDR3 region has the DNA TGCAGTGCAAAAGCGGGAGGAGGCACCGGGGAGCTGTTTTTT.

This clonotype came up many times. For the CDR3, the DNA is TGCGCCAGCAGCTTGGCGGGGGCCTCAGGAGGCTACACCTTC. This translates into CASSLAGASGGYTF. The chain recombines TRBV5-1 with TRBJ1-2; TRBD1 is a possible D gene (6 bases). Germline CDR1 reads SGHRS; CDR2 reads YFSETQ. V lost 0 bases to trimming and J lost 8 bases, with 14 bases between them. The CDR3 loop spans 14 amino acids.

Concerning this clonotype itself: The junction departs from the called germline gene at one end, perhaps through a read error. The chain joins TRBV5-1 to TRBJ2-1; TRBD2 aligns across 9 bases. The CDR3 contains 15 residues. CDR1 and CDR2 from the germline V gene are SGHRS and YFSETQ. The CDR3 spells CASSVAGVSYNEQSF. For the CDR3, the DNA is TGCGCCAGCAGCGTAGCGGGAGTCTCCTACAATGAGCAGTCCTTC. The whole variable domain, remainder taken from reference TRBV5-1 and TRBJ2-1, is KAGVTQTPRYLIKTRGQQVTLSCSPISGHRSVSWYQQTPGQGLQFLFEYFSETQRNKGNFPGRFSGRQFSNSRSEMNVSTLELGDSALYLCASSVAGVSYNEQSFGPGTRLTVL.

This clonotype has at least ten counts. The chain links TRBV18 to TRBJ2-2; unclear D gene. V lost 6 bases and J lost 2, with 13 bases in between. CDR3 length equals 15 residues. CDR1 and CDR2 (germline): KGHSH, LQKENI. The CDR3 region is CASSKIEENTGELFF. CDR3 in DNA: TGTGCCAGCTCCAAGATTGAGGAAAACACCGGGGAGCTGTTTTTT.